A single sample is the source of the 30 T cell receptor beta chains below, sequenced in a study of OX40 agonist ivuxolimab in advanced cancers. Library method: the immunoSEQ multiplex PCR assay. The clones in this table, taken by TCRdb from immuneACCESS, are in-frame only. Not every clone is retained; where verified, under half of the shortfall comes from an unresolved V gene, and the cause of the rest is unknown. This sample has 15,000 to 20,000 clones in its table, and approximately 79% of those were observed once. The ten largest clones capture more than 13% of the sample. Source: CD4+ or CD8+ T cells sorted from blood, taken in a trial of the OX40 agonist ivuxolimab. These receptors were collected from an adult with an advanced solid tumor such as melanoma, head and neck, liver or kidney cancer.

This rearrangement joins TRBV28 to TRBJ1-2, with 7 bases matching TRBD1. The ends lost 3 bases at V and 4 bases at J; junction bases unmatched: 5. CDR1 is MDHEN and CDR2 is SYDVKM in the germline V gene. The CDR3 runs to 14 residues. DNA for the CDR3: TGTGCCAGCAGTTTCACCGACAGGGTCTATGGCTACACCTTC. It specifies CASSFTDRVYGYTF.

V is TRBV28 and J is TRBJ1-6; tentative D call: TRBD1 (5 bases). With 8 bases removed from V and 13 bases from J, the gap between germline ends came to 18 bases. The CDR3 loop spans 13 amino acids. Germline CDR1 MDHEN, CDR2 SYDVKM. The DNA for the CDR3 is TGTGCCAGCCTCAGGGAAACGGCTTCGCCCCTCCACTTT. Protein sequence: CASLRETASPLHF.

The chain carries TRBV5-1 and TRBJ1-1; 7 bases fit TRBD1. Germline V gene lookup returns CDR1 SGHRS and CDR2 YFSETQ. With V trimmed by 4 bases and J by 11 bases, 8 bases remained unmatched. The CDR3 is made up of 12 amino acids. CDR3 sequence (DNA): TGCGCCAGCAGCGACGGACAGGTCGGCGCTTTCTTT. Translation gives CASSDGQVGAFF.

The chain combines TRBV30 with TRBJ2-6; D gene uncertain. V lost 1 base to trimming and J lost 4 bases, with 5 bases between them. The CDR3 length is 13 residues. Germline V lookup: CDR1 GTSNPN, CDR2 SVGIG (reference sequence). The CDR3 is CAWSAIGANVLTF. The CDR3 DNA sequence: TGTGCCTGGAGTGCCATAGGGGCCAACGTCCTGACTTTC.

The chain links TRBV27 to TRBJ1-1; D is uncertain. This CDR3 region has 14 residues. Germline loops: CDR1 MNHEY, CDR2 SMNVEV (reference sequence). V lost 6 bases to trimming and J lost 1 base, with 12 bases between them. The CDR3 region has the DNA TGTGCCAGCAGCCCCGGGAAAAAGAACACTGAAGCTTTCTTT. Residues: CASSPGKKNTEAFF.

The chain combines TRBV7-2 with TRBJ2-2; TRBD1 matches 9 bases. V gave up 5 bases and J gave up 7 bases; unmatched junction bases: 2. This CDR3 region has 13 residues. From germline, CDR1 is SGHTA and CDR2 FQGNSA. CDR3 bases: TGTGCCAGCAGCACGGACAGGGGCGGGGAGCTGTTTTTT. Protein sequence: CASSTDRGGELFF.

The chain uses TRBV19 and TRBJ1-1; D possibly corresponds to TRBD1 (6 bases). CDR1 and CDR2 from the germline V gene are LNHDA and SQIVND (reference sequence). The CDR3 extends over 13 amino acids. Between the trimmed V and J ends, which lost 5 bases and 6 bases, there was a span of 13 bases. CDR3 loop: CASSHDRLSEAFF. For the CDR3, the DNA is TGTGCCAGTAGTCACGACAGGCTCTCTGAAGCTTTCTTT. Filled out from reference TRBV19 and TRBJ1-1, the complete variable domain reads DGGITQSPKYLFRKEGQNVTLSCEQNLNHDAMYWYRQDPGQGLRLIYYSQIVNDFQKGDIAEGYSVSREKKESFPLTVTSAQKNPTAFYLCASSHDRLSEAFFGQGTRLTVV.

This clone showed up just a few times. The genes are TRBV28 and TRBJ1-1; D ambiguous. Germline-derived CDR1 and CDR2 are MDHEN and SYDVKM. This CDR3 is built from 14 residues. V was pared by 3 bases and J by 6 bases, with 14 bases between. Written as DNA, the CDR3 is TGTGCCAGCAGTTTCTGGTTCCCTAACTCTGAAGCTTTCTTT. This gives the protein CASSFWFPNSEAFF.

The chain employs TRBV6-1 and TRBJ2-5; 8 bases agree with TRBD1. Germline lookup yields CDR1 MNHNS and CDR2 SASEGT. This CDR3 has 12 residues. V trimming: 10 bases; J trimming: 5 bases; junction bases outside the gene matches: 6. In nucleotides, the CDR3 is TGTGCCACCCAGGGGGCCGGGGAGACCCAGTACTTC. The encoded protein is CATQGAGETQYF.

The rearrangement joins TRBV5-1 to TRBJ2-3; maybe TRBD2 (7 bases). V was shortened by 4 bases and J by 2 bases, with 14 bases between the two germline ends. Germline CDR1 is SGHRS and CDR2 is YFSETQ. This CDR3 is built from 15 residues. The DNA of the CDR3 is TGCGCCAGCAGCGGTGGGGGGGCCCTCACAGATACGCAGTATTTT. The encoded protein is CASSGGGALTDTQYF.

This chain connects TRBV6-5 to TRBJ1-2; the D is unclear. The CDR3 covers 12 residues. In germline, CDR1 is MNHEY, CDR2 SVGAGI. Between the trimmed V and J ends, which lost 0 bases and 7 bases, there was a span of 6 bases. Here the CDR3 DNA reads TGTGCCAGCAGTTACTCGTATGGTGGCTACACCTTC. Its protein product is CASSYSYGGYTF.

This clone was seen once. The chain is built from TRBV7-3 and TRBJ1-4, with 9 bases identical to TRBD1. The V segment lost 6 bases and the J segment 4 bases; nucleotides outside the gene matches: 6. This CDR3 is built from 15 residues. Germline V gene lookup returns CDR1 SGHTA and CDR2 FQGTGA. The DNA for the CDR3 is TGTGCCAGCAGTTTGACAGGGGGACTTAATGAAAAACTGTTTTTT. Protein sequence: CASSLTGGLNEKLFF.

CDR3: CASSRLPGVDEQYF. The CDR3 DNA follows: TGTGCCAGCAGTCGACTCCCAGGGGTCGACGAGCAGTACTTC. The V call is TRBV6-6, the J call TRBJ2-7; D is possibly TRBD1 (6 bases). This CDR3 is built from 14 residues. Trimming removed 5 bases from V and 5 bases from J, with 16 bases in between. Per the germline V gene, CDR1 is MNHNY and CDR2 is SVGAGI (reference sequence).

The V call is TRBV6-5, the J call TRBJ1-2; D gene uncertain. Germline V lookup: CDR1 MNHEY, CDR2 SVGAGI. The length of the CDR3 is 13 residues. V lost 6 bases and J lost 2, with 10 bases in between. The CDR3 reads CASSQATNYGYTF. The CDR3 DNA follows: TGTGCCAGCAGCCAAGCTACGAACTATGGCTACACCTTC.

The chain combines TRBV29-1 with TRBJ2-2; TRBD1 matches 7 bases. Germline lookup yields CDR1 SQVTM and CDR2 ANQGSEA. The J segment lost 1 base and the V segment lost 6 bases, leaving 5 bases of the junction unmatched. This CDR3 contains 14 residues. CDR3 bases: TGCAGCGTACTGGGACAGATGAACACCGGGGAGCTGTTTTTT. It translates to CSVLGQMNTGELFF.

This clone was detected only once. This chain connects TRBV2 to TRBJ1-4; 7 bases line up with TRBD1. The CDR3 runs to 14 residues. J was trimmed by 7 bases and V by 4 bases; bases with no gene match: 6. The germline gives CDR1 SNHLY, CDR2 FYNNEI. CDR3 loop: CASSVFRDSEKLFF. DNA of the CDR3: TGTGCCAGCAGTGTATTTAGGGACAGTGAAAAACTGTTTTTT.

The chain links TRBV30 to TRBJ2-3, with 7 positions matching TRBD1. The CDR3 consists of 13 residues. The V gene end was trimmed by 5 bases and the J gene end by 1 base; junction bases not matched to a gene: 3. Germline V gene lookup returns CDR1 GTSNPN and CDR2 SVGIG (reference sequence). The CDR3 protein is CAWDRVGTDTQYF. The CDR3 coding sequence is TGTGCCTGGGACAGGGTCGGCACAGATACGCAGTATTTT.

This sequence joins TRBV5-4 and TRBJ1-1; D is unresolved. V lost 0 bases, J lost 11 bases, and 20 bases lay in between. The length of the CDR3 is 15 residues. CDR1 and CDR2 (germline): SGHNT, YYREEE (reference sequence). CDR3 region: CASSLAGEQPPRAFF. In DNA form, the CDR3 reads TGTGCCAGCAGCTTGGCCGGAGAGCAACCCCCTAGGGCTTTCTTT.

This clone is a singleton in its sample. The chain recombines TRBV7-8 with TRBJ2-1; D may correspond to TRBD1 or TRBD2 (6 bases each). Germline V gene sequence: CDR1 SGHVS, CDR2 FQNEAQ. This CDR3 comprises 17 residues. V was shortened by 6 bases and J by 3 bases, with 21 bases between the two germline ends. The CDR3 spells CASSSGRSGAHYNEQFF. CDR3 DNA sequence: TGTGCCAGCAGTTCTGGGAGATCGGGGGCCCACTACAATGAGCAGTTCTTC.

V usage is TRBV6-1 and J usage is TRBJ1-4; 11 bases line up with TRBD1. Trimming removed 1 base from V and 8 bases from J; junction bases left unmatched: 0. CDR3 size: 14 residues. Per the germline V gene, CDR1 is MNHNS and CDR2 is SASEGT. The CDR3 loop is CASSEGTGGEKLFF. The CDR3 DNA follows: TGTGCCAGCAGTGAAGGGACAGGGGGCGAAAAACTGTTTTTT.

This clone is a singleton in its sample. The chain employs TRBV18 and TRBJ2-1, with 11 bases matching TRBD2. V lost 3 bases, J lost 4 bases, and 5 bases stayed unmatched. The CDR3 has 16 residues. The V gene's germline CDR1 is KGHSH and CDR2 LQKENI. The CDR3 protein is CASSPGRTSGYNEQFF. The DNA of the CDR3 is TGTGCCAGCTCACCTGGCAGGACTAGCGGGTACAATGAGCAGTTCTTC.

This clone occurred once. V usage is TRBV7-8 and J usage is TRBJ1-1; the match to TRBD1 covers 9 bases. The junction had 12 bases not matched to a gene; V was cut back by 5 bases and J by 11 bases. The CDR3 consists of 14 residues. The germline gives CDR1 SGHVS, CDR2 FQNEAQ. CDR3 bases: TGTGCCAGCAGCCCGACCGGACAGGGGACGGCCGCTTTCTTT. It specifies CASSPTGQGTAAFF.

The chain links TRBV30 to TRBJ2-2; D possibly corresponds to TRBD2 (6 bases). The germline V gene has CDR1 GTSNPN and CDR2 SVGIG (reference sequence). This CDR3 spans 14 amino acids. V lost 0 bases to trimming and J lost 3 bases, with 8 bases between them. CDR3 nucleotide sequence: TGTGCCTGGAGTGTGGGACTCTACACCGGGGAGCTGTTTTTT. Translation gives CAWSVGLYTGELFF. The full variable domain, its missing parts supplied by reference TRBV30 and TRBJ2-2, is SQTIHQWPATLVQPVGSPLSLECTVEGTSNPNLYWYRQAAGRGLQLLFYSVGIGQISSEVPQNLSASRPQDRQFILSSKKLLLSDSGFYLCAWSVGLYTGELFFGEGSRLTVL.

The chain has TRBV29-1 and TRBJ1-1; D gene unclear. Trimming pared 7 bases from V and 0 bases from J, leaving 9 bases between. Germline V gene sequence: CDR1 SQVTM, CDR2 ANQGSEA. This CDR3 comprises 12 residues. The CDR3 here is CSADRMNTEAFF. The CDR3, as DNA: TGCAGCGCGGACCGTATGAACACTGAAGCTTTCTTT.

In nucleotides, the CDR3 is TGTGCCAGTAGTGGACAGGGGGCGTTCCTTGGCTATGGCTACACCTTC. It specifies CASSGQGAFLGYGYTF. V gene TRBV19 combines with J gene TRBJ1-2, with TRBD1 matching 11 bases. Unmatched junction bases numbered 9, after V lost 5 bases and J lost 4 bases. The germline CDR1 and CDR2 sequences are LNHDA and SQIVND (reference sequence). The CDR3 has 16 amino acids.

The rearrangement uses TRBV19 and TRBJ1-6; TRBD1 matches at 7 bases. CDR1 and CDR2 from the germline V gene are LNHDA and SQIVND (reference sequence). This CDR3 has 14 amino acids. The V gene end was trimmed by 4 bases and the J gene end by 7 bases; junction bases not matched to a gene: 4. For the CDR3, the DNA is TGTGCCAGTAGTACCAGGGGGAAGAATTCACCCCTCCACTTT. This gives the protein CASSTRGKNSPLHF.

The V and J genes are TRBV9 and TRBJ2-7, with 10 positions matching TRBD1. This CDR3 comprises 14 residues. Germline values: CDR1 SGDLS, CDR2 YYNGEE. With 2 bases clipped from V and 4 bases from J, the junction kept 3 bases outside the gene matches. CDR3 in DNA: TGTGCCAGCAGCGTTGGACAGGGGGGGTACGAGCAGTACTTC. This encodes CASSVGQGGYEQYF.

The chain uses TRBV9 and TRBJ2-3; D not resolved. The germline gives CDR1 SGDLS, CDR2 YYNGEE. The V end was cut by 0 bases, the J end by 0 bases, with 5 bases between. This CDR3 contains 14 residues. The CDR3 loop is CASSVVPSTDTQYF. CDR3 coding DNA: TGTGCCAGCAGCGTAGTCCCTAGCACAGATACGCAGTATTTT. The whole variable domain, filled in from reference TRBV9 and TRBJ2-3, reads DSGVTQTPKHLITATGQRVTLRCSPRSGDLSVYWYQQSLDQGLQFLIQYYNGEERAKGNILERFSAQQFPDLHSELNLSSLELGDSALYFCASSVVPSTDTQYFGPGTRLTVL.

The V gene is TRBV30, the J gene TRBJ2-6; D is uncertain. The germline CDR1 and CDR2 sequences are GTSNPN and SVGIG (reference sequence). There are 15 residues in the CDR3. V dropped 1 base and J dropped 2 bases, with 9 bases sitting between them. CDR3 residues: CAWSGGSAGANVLTF. The CDR3 nucleotides read TGTGCCTGGAGTGGAGGTTCGGCTGGGGCCAACGTCCTGACTTTC.

The chain links TRBV6-5 to TRBJ1-5; D is ambiguous. CDR1 and CDR2 (germline): MNHEY, SVGAGI. This CDR3 is built from 13 residues. V lost 2 bases and J 2 bases, leaving 4 bases between the germline ends. The CDR3 DNA follows: TGTGCCAGCAGTTACGACGGCAATCAGCCCCAGCATTTT. It specifies CASSYDGNQPQHF.